Detailed here is one TCR beta chain. Antigen: not known. A CD45RA-negative memory subset and a CD45RA+ naive subset were separated from the CD4+ cells. The record originates from a study of shared clonotypes between healthy human individuals. Study-level information: Samples came from two female and a few male donors aged 18 to 49. Study-wide results and caveats: As a rule, naive subsets had a larger estimated richness than memory subsets.

This table comes from immunoSEQ multiplex PCR, and its TCRdb copy is limited to in-frame clones, with some not included. The data contain approximately 530,000 clones, approximately 95% of them seen just once; the ten biggest clones take up about 0.067%. This CDR3 has 14 amino acids. Germline CDR1 SGHRS, CDR2 YFSETQ. V was trimmed by 0 bases and J by 2 bases, leaving 9 bases between them. Material: naive CD4+ T cells sorted from blood. Stated subset: CD45RA+ positively selected. This TCR came from a woman aged 30 to 39 in good health. This chain joins TRBV5-1 and TRBJ2-7; D uncertain. The DNA of the CDR3 is TGCGCCAGCAGCTTGGTAACGGAACCCTACGAGCAGTACTTC. Encoded protein: CASSLVTEPYEQYF. Combining the CDR3 with reference TRBV5-1 and TRBJ2-7 gives the whole variable domain KAGVTQTPRYLIKTRGQQVTLSCSPISGHRSVSWYQQTPGQGLQFLFEYFSETQRNKGNFPGRFSGRQFSNSRSEMNVSTLELGDSALYLCASSLVTEPYEQYFGPGTRLTVT.